This T cell receptor beta chain was obtained from a study of cytomegalovirus exposure and HLA in healthy donors. Study outcomes and limitations: Fewer N-insertions (relative to the approximately 670-donor mean) were reportedly seen in an Asian-associated ancestry cluster in a later analysis. Highly shared variants forming one cluster were likely a sequencing artifact. V- and J-gene trimming of TCR beta was linked (in a later analysis) to a missense DCLRE1C variant.

This clone was counted only a few times. Its antigen is not identified. This CDR3 has 16 amino acids. CDR1 and CDR2 from the germline V gene are MGHRA and YSYEKL. The V gene lost 0 bases and the J gene lost 2 bases, with 13 bases spanning the gap. The primer mix had 60 Vbeta and 13 Jbeta primers. The data were produced by immunoSEQ multiplex PCR, yet TCRdb's version contains in-frame clones alone and is incomplete. The sample includes more than 95,000 clones, around 74% seen only once; the top ten take roughly 3%. The source material was PBMCs. This TCR derives from a female donor in good health and CMV-seropositive. The chain carries TRBV4-1 and TRBJ1-2; perhaps TRBD1 as D (6 bases). CDR3 amino acids: CASSQDPTGLNYGYTF. The CDR3 DNA reads TGCGCCAGCAGCCAAGATCCTACAGGGCTAAACTATGGCTACACCTTC.